Ten or more counts support the clone carrying this T cell receptor (beta chain). V was shortened by 0 bases and J by 0 bases, with 9 bases between the two germline ends. This CDR3 has 17 amino acids. Per germline, CDR1 MNHEY and CDR2 SVGEGT. Unique molecular identifiers featured in how the TCRbeta library was prepared. MiXCR was run by TCRdb on the PCR reads, yielding one entry per CDR3 protein. Of 200,000 to 250,000 distinct CDR3 sequences listed, about 12% are singletons. This sample is part of a study of T-cell reconstitution after alpha-beta-depleted transplantation in children. The sequence derives from a human donor who donated a stem cell graft to a child with acute lymphoblastic leukemia. This chain links TRBV6-2 or TRBV6-3 with TRBJ2-6; no firm D call. Source: PBMCs from the stem cell graft donor, taken from the stem cell graft. The CDR3 loop reads CASSYSNESSGANVLTF. In nucleotides, the CDR3 is TGTGCCAGCAGTTACTCGAATGAAAGCTCTGGGGCCAACGTCCTGACTTTC.